This is a list of T cell receptor beta chains from one sample in a study of blood T cells in healthy people across ages. A single record per CDR3 protein comes from TCRdb applying MiXCR to the 5' RACE reads. The sample contains about 640,000 distinct CDR3 sequences, around three fifths of which appear only once. The sequencing input was blood. These receptors came from a man aged 55-75 years in good health. The CDR3 runs from the conserved cysteine through the conserved F or W. The D gene is left open where the match is weak. Some rows mark clone size as missing; the rest say once, few, many or name a class of expanded clone.

j_call	v_call	d_call	clone_size	cdr3_aa	cdr3_nt
TRBJ2-5	TRBV13	NA	NA	CASSGPRDLYGGRETQYF	TGTGCCAGCAGCGGACCCCGGGACCTGTATGGAGGTCGAGAGACCCAGTACTTC
TRBJ2-3	TRBV5-1	NA	NA	CASSLGYGGDGTDTQYF	TGCGCCAGCAGCTTGGGTTACGGGGGAGATGGCACAGATACGCAGTATTTT
TRBJ2-5	TRBV6-1	NA	few	CASSERLGYRETQYF	TGTGCCAGCAGTGAACGACTAGGGTACAGAGAGACCCAGTACTTC
TRBJ2-7	TRBV6-1	NA	NA	CASSGMGFGYEQYF	TGTGCCAGCAGTGGTATGGGGTTTGGCTACGAGCAGTACTTC
TRBJ2-1	TRBV4-3	NA	NA	CASSQDAAGLYNEQFF	TGCGCCAGCAGCCAAGATGCGGCAGGGCTGTACAATGAGCAGTTCTTC
TRBJ1-6	TRBV7-9	NA	NA	CASSSQGANNSPLHF	TGTGCCAGCAGCTCTCAGGGAGCAAATAATTCACCCCTCCACTTT
TRBJ2-7	TRBV10-2	TRBD1	NA	CASRGDRTYEQYF	TGCGCCAGCAGGGGGGACAGGACCTACGAGCAGTACTTC
TRBJ1-4	TRBV28	TRBD1	NA	CASSLPGQRSTNEKLFF	TGTGCCAGCAGTTTACCGGGACAGCGATCAACTAATGAAAAACTGTTTTTT
TRBJ1-6	TRBV11-3	NA	NA	CASSLTGPNSPLHF	TGTGCCAGCAGCTTAACGGGCCCAAATTCACCCCTCCACTTT
TRBJ1-1	TRBV5-1	TRBD1	NA	CASSMGQGATEAFF	TGCGCCAGCAGCATGGGACAGGGGGCAACTGAAGCTTTCTTT
TRBJ1-2	TRBV18	NA	NA	CASSYDSSHGYTF	TGTGCCAGCTCATACGACAGCAGTCATGGCTACACCTTC
TRBJ2-7	TRBV20-1	NA	few	CSARGLPYEQYF	TGCAGTGCTAGAGGACTGCCCTACGAGCAGTACTTC
TRBJ1-2	TRBV29-1	NA	few	CSVAQATKAGYTF	TGCAGCGTTGCCCAGGCAACGAAAGCTGGCTACACCTTC
TRBJ1-4	TRBV11-2	NA	NA	CASSLVLGAGDEKLFF	TGTGCCAGCAGCTTAGTCTTAGGGGCAGGCGATGAAAAACTGTTTTTT
TRBJ2-5	TRBV5-1	TRBD1	NA	CASSGGQGNEQYF	TGCGCCAGCAGCGGCGGACAGGGAAATGAGCAGTACTTC
TRBJ2-2	TRBV9	NA	NA	CASRLLNTGELFF	TGTGCCAGCAGACTGTTAAACACCGGGGAGCTGTTTTTT
TRBJ2-1	TRBV27	TRBD2	NA	CASSRWLAGGTYNEQFF	TGTGCCAGCAGTAGGTGGCTAGCGGGGGGGACCTACAATGAGCAGTTCTTC
TRBJ2-3	TRBV24-1	TRBD1	NA	CATSVDRTGTDTQYF	TGTGCCACCAGTGTGGACAGGACTGGGACAGATACGCAGTATTTT
TRBJ2-1	TRBV12-3/TRBV12-4	NA	NA	CASSPREGEQFF	TGTGCCAGCAGTCCGAGAGAGGGTGAGCAGTTCTTC
TRBJ2-7	TRBV7-9	NA	NA	CASRLGGNEQYF	TGTGCCAGCAGATTGGGGGGAAACGAGCAGTACTTC
TRBJ2-4	TRBV5-1	TRBD1	few	CASSSPGQGTKNIQYF	TGCGCCAGCAGCTCACCGGGACAGGGGACCAAAAACATTCAGTACTTC
TRBJ1-2	TRBV6-5	NA	NA	CASSYDEGAQGGYTF	TGTGCCAGCAGTTACGATGAAGGGGCTCAGGGTGGCTACACCTTC
TRBJ2-5	TRBV3-1	NA	NA	CASSLGTYGTQYF	TGTGCCAGCAGCCTTGGAACTTATGGGACCCAGTACTTC
TRBJ2-7	TRBV5-1	NA	NA	CASSTGLNYEQYF	TGCGCCAGCAGTACTGGGCTTAACTACGAGCAGTACTTC
TRBJ2-7	TRBV20-1	TRBD2	many	CSARGFGKLAGGSGDEQYF	TGCAGTGCTAGAGGGTTCGGGAAACTAGCGGGCGGCTCTGGGGACGAGCAGTACTTC